This note documents a single T cell receptor (beta chain) sequence. The same CDR3 is also encoded by other DNA sequences in this sample. These data are taken from a study of control samples from healthy donors and cancer patients. The method was immunoSEQ multiplex PCR; TCRdb's version includes in-frame clones alone and lacks a portion of them. This sample has approximately 50,000 clones, with 87% found just once. Trimming shortened V by 1 base and J by 4 bases, and 7 bases separated the two germline ends. CDR1 is SGHNT and CDR2 is YENEEA in the germline V gene. This CDR3 has 13 amino acids. The TCR was taken from a man in his sixties with head and neck cancer. The chain employs TRBV11-3 and TRBJ1-1; D is ambiguous. Sequenced material: PBMCs. CDR3 bases: TGTGCCAGCAGCTTAGGACGGAGCACTGAAGCTTTCTTT. This gives the protein CASSLGRSTEAFF. The full variable domain, with the rest looked up from reference TRBV11-3 and TRBJ1-1, is EAGVVQSPRYKIIEKKQPVAFWCNPISGHNTLYWYLQNLGQGPELLIRYENEEAVDDSQLPKDRFSAERLKGVDSTLKIQPAELGDSAVYLCASSLGRSTEAFFGQGTRLTVV.